This T cell receptor (beta chain) was captured by sequencing in a study of technical replicates of blood from a handful of donors. The method was immunoSEQ multiplex PCR; TCRdb's version includes in-frame clones alone and lacks a portion of them. This repertoire shows 55,000 to 65,000 clones, roughly 95% found once; its top ten account for 4.2%. The TCR sequence derives from a human donor in good health. Some clones in this sample may be carry-over from other donors' samples. Specimen: PBMCs.

The CDR3, as DNA: TGTGCCTGGAGTGATTGGGCCTACGGGGGGACCGGGGAGCTGTTTTTT. This encodes CAWSDWAYGGTGELFF. This chain uses TRBV30 with TRBJ2-2; TRBD2 aligns across 7 bases. J gave up 5 bases and V 1 base, and 10 bases lay outside the gene matches. This CDR3 is 16 amino acids long. CDR1 GTSNPN and CDR2 SVGIG come from the germline V gene (reference sequence). Drawing the rest from reference TRBV30 and TRBJ2-2, the complete variable domain is SQTIHQWPATLVQPVGSPLSLECTVEGTSNPNLYWYRQAAGRGLQLLFYSVGIGQISSEVPQNLSASRPQDRQFILSSKKLLLSDSGFYLCAWSDWAYGGTGELFFGEGSRLTVL.